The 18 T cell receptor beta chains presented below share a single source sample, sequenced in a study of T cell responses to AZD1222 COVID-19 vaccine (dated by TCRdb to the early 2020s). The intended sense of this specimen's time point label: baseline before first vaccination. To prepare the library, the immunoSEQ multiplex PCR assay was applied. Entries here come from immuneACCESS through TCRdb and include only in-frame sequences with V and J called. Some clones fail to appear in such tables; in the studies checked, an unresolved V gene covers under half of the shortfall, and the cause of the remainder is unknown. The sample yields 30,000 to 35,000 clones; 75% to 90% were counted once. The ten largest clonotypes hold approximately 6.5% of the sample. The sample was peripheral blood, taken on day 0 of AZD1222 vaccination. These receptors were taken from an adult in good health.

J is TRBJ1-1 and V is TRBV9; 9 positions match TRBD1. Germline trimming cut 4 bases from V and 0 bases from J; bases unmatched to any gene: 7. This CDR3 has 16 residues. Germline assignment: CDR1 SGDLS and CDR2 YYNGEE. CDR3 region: CASSSWTGAMNTEAFF. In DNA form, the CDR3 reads TGTGCCAGCAGCTCCTGGACAGGGGCCATGAACACTGAAGCTTTCTTT.

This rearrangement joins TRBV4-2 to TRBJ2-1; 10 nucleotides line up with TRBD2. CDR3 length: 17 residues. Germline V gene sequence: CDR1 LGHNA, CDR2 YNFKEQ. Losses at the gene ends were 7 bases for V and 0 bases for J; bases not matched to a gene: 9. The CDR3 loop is CASKSSGSGGSYNEQFF. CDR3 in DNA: TGTGCCAGCAAGTCTAGCGGGAGTGGGGGCTCCTACAATGAGCAGTTCTTC.

The DNA of the CDR3 is TGTGCCAGCAGCACGGCGGACAGTCCGAGGGGTTATAGCAATCAGCCCCAGCATTTT. It yields the protein CASSTADSPRGYSNQPQHF. The rearrangement links TRBV11-3 to TRBJ1-5, with D tentatively TRBD1 (6 bases). This CDR3 is built from 19 residues. CDR1 SGHNT and CDR2 YENEEA come from the germline V gene. Trimming pared 5 bases from V and 0 bases from J, leaving 23 bases between.

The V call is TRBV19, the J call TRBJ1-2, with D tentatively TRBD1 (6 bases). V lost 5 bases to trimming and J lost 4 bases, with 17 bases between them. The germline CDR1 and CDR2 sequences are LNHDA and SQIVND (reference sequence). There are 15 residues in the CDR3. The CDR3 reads CASSDGFWGLYGYTF. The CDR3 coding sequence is TGTGCCAGTAGTGATGGGTTTTGGGGGCTCTATGGCTACACCTTC.

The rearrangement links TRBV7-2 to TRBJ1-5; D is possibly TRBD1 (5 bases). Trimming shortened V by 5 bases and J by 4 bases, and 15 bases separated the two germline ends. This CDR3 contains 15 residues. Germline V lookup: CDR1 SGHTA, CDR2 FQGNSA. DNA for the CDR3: TGTGCCAGCAGCGTGGGGGTGTCAGGAAATCAGCCCCAGCATTTT. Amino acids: CASSVGVSGNQPQHF.

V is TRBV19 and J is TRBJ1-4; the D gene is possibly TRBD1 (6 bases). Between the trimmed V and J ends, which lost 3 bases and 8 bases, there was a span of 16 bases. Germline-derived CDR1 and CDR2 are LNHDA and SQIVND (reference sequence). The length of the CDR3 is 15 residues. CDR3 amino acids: CASSIRTGIGEKLFF. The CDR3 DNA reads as TGTGCCAGTAGTATCCGAACAGGGATCGGCGAAAAACTGTTTTTT.

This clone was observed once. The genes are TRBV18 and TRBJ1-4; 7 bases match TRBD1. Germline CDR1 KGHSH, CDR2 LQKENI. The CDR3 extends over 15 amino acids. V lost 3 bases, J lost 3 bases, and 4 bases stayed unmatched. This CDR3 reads CASSPRTGSNEKLFF. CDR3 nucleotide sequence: TGTGCCAGCTCACCTCGGACAGGTTCTAATGAAAAACTGTTTTTT.

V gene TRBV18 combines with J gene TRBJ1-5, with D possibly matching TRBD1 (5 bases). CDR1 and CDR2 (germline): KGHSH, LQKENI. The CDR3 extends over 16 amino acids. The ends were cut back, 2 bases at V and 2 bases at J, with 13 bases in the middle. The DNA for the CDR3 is TGTGCCAGCTCACCAGGTCTGCAGGGAGGCAATCAGCCCCAGCATTTT. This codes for CASSPGLQGGNQPQHF. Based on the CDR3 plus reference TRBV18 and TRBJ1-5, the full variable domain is NAGVMQNPRHLVRRRGQEARLRCSPMKGHSHVYWYRQLPEEGLKFMVYLQKENIIDESGMPKERFSAEFPKEGPSILRIQQVVRGDSAAYFCASSPGLQGGNQPQHFGDGTRLSIL.

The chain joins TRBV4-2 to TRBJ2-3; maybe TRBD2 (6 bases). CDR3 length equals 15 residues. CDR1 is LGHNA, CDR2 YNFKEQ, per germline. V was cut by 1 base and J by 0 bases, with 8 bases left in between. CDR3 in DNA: TGTGCCAGCAGCCAAGTAGGAGGGAGCACAGATACGCAGTATTTT. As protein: CASSQVGGSTDTQYF.

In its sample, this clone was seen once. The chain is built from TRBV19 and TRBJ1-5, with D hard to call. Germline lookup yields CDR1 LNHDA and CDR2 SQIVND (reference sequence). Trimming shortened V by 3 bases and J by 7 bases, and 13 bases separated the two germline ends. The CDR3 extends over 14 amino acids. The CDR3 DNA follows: TGTGCCAGTAGTATTTTCTCCGGTGGGCAGCCCCAGCATTTT. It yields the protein CASSIFSGGQPQHF.

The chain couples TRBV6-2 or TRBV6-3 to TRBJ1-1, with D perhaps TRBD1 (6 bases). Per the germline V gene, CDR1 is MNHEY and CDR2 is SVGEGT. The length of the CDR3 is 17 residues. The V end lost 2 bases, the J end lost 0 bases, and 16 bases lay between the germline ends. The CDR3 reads CASSYPTGQVVNTEAFF. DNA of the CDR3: TGTGCCAGCAGTTACCCCACAGGGCAGGTAGTGAACACTGAAGCTTTCTTT.

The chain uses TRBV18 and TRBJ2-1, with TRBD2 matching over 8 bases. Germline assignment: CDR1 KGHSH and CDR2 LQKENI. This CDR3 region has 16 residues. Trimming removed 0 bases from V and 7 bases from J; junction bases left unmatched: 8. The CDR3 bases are TGTGCCAGCTCACCACCCACGGGAGGGGTTTCGAATGAGCAGTTCTTC. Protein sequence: CASSPPTGGVSNEQFF.

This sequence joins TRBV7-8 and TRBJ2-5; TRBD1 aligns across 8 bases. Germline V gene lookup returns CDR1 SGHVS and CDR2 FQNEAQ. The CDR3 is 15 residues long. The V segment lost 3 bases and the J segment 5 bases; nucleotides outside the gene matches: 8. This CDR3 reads CASSFGQGQAETQYF. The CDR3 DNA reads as TGTGCCAGCAGCTTTGGACAGGGCCAGGCGGAGACCCAGTACTTC.

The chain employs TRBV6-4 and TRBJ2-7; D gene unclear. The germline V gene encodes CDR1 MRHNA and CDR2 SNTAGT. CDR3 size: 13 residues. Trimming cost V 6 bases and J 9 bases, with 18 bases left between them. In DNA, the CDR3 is TGTGCCAGCAGCCAGCTGAGGTTGAGTGTGCAGTACTTC. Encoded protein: CASSQLRLSVQYF.

The CDR3 nucleotides are TGTGCCAGCAGCTTAGCGGGGGGATGGTCGGAGACCCAGTACTTC. It translates to CASSLAGGWSETQYF. This chain links TRBV7-8 with TRBJ2-5, with D possibly TRBD2 on 6 matching bases. The CDR3 runs to 15 residues. V dropped 0 bases and J dropped 5 bases, with 13 bases sitting between them. Per germline, CDR1 SGHVS and CDR2 FQNEAQ.

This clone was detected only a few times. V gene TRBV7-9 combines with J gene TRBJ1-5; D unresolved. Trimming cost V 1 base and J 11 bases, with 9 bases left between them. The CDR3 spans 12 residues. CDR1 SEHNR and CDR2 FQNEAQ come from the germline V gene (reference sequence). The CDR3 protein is CASSLEAGAQHF. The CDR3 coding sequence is TGTGCCAGCAGCTTAGAGGCTGGTGCCCAGCATTTT.

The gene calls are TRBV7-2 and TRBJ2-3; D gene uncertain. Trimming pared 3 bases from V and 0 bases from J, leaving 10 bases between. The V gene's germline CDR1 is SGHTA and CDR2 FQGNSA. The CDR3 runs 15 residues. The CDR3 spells CASSLERLSTDTQYF. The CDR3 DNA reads TGTGCCAGCAGCTTGGAACGATTGAGCACAGATACGCAGTATTTT.

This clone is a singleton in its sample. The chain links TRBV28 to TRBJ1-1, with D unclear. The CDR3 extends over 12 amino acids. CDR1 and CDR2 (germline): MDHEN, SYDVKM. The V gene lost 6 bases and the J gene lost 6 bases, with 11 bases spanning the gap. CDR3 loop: CASSRSKSEAFF. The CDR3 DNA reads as TGTGCCAGCAGCAGATCAAAATCTGAAGCTTTCTTT.